This T cell receptor (beta chain) appears in the sequencing data of a study of immune cell composition in non-small cell lung cancer. As for this clone: The antigen is not known.

Normal lung was taken at the farthest possible site, at least 3 cm from tumour. Study outcomes and limitations: TIL tumour reactivity correlated with maximal tumour-associated clone frequency in adenocarcinoma. Roughly 82% of squamous and approximately 30% of adenocarcinoma cases had tumour-associated clones >0.5%. It was not proven that tumour-reactive clones equal dominant tumour-associated clones.

Measured with immunoSEQ multiplex PCR; TCRdb has only the in-frame clones, and not every one. The sample shows approximately 1,000 clones, over 70% of them seen only once. The germline gives CDR1 LGHNA, CDR2 YNFKEQ. This CDR3 region has 14 residues. J gave up 5 bases and V 4 bases, and 4 bases lay outside the gene matches. This rearrangement joins TRBV4-2 to TRBJ2-7; TRBD2 agrees at 11 bases. The clonotype was recovered from a human donor with non-small cell lung cancer. The sample consisted of non-adjacent lung tissue. The CDR3 nucleotides read TGTGCCAGCAGCCTAGCGGGAGGGCGGGACGAGCAGTACTTC. Residues: CASSLAGGRDEQYF.